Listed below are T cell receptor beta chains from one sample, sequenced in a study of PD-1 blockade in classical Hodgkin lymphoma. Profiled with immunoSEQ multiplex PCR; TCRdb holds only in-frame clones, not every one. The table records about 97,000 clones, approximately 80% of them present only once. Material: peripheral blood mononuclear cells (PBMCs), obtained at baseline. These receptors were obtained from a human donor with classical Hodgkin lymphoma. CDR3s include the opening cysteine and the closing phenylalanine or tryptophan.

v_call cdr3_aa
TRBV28 CASSPRTGAYNEQFF
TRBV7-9 CASSPSRSYEQYF
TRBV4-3 CASSQGDRESEQFF
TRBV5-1 CASSLEASGRGEQYF
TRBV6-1 CASSEYTGNTEAFF
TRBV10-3 CAISEGDNEQFF
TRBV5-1 CASSLVGQGGTEAFF
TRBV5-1 CASSFQGELFF
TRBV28 CASSVGTVYNYGYTF
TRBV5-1 CASSFSGGTEAFF
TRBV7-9 CATEDFSRVGEQFF
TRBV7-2 CASSLLAGGNTGELFF
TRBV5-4 CASSGGTSGSRAYNEQFF
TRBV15 CATSRDREAGQYF
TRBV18 CASSSDGLANTEAFF
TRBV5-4 CASSLAGRRAEAFF
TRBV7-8 CASSLGVGQPQHF
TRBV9 CASSVGPSGSGYNEQFF
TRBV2 CASRTRTPSGNTIYF
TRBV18 CASSPPGGREQPQHF
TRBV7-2 CASSTSGGSYNEQFF
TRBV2 CASSDRDQGGYTF
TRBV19 CASSWGPSYEQYF
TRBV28 CASSTPGGNQPQHF
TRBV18 CASSSLVYNEQFF
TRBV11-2 CASSLADNEQFF
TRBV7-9 CAAGQETQYF
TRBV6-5 CASSGTDSGNTIYF
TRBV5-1 CASSLSQGLEQYF
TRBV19 CASSLQNSDTYTGELFF
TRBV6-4 CASSDSSGGTDTQYF
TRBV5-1 CASSSKSGTGVRGLFF
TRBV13 CASSSIDYEQYF
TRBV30 CAWGYRTGGGDEQYF
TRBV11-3 CASSLNPGVEQYF
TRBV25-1 CASHDSREASYEQYF
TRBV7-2 CASSFTSGSKNIQYF
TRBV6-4 CASSDSRREGEDYEQYF
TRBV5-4 CASSSGLPNEQFF
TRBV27 CASSLLGRHNEQFF
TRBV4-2 CASSQDPAAGVGGETQYF
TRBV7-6 CASSAGGPGNTIYF
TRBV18 CASSPLSSRHNEQFF
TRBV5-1 CASSPRTSGGGTDTQYF
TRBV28 CASSPSGTGSTEAFF
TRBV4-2 CASSQETSGMGDEQFF
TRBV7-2 CASSPGVGRGERTQYF
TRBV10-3 CAISEAQLAGQFF
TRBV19 CASSISRFRQAEQYF
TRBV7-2 CASSLGLAAGELFF
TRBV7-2 CASSSTLRAGNTDTQYF
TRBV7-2 CASSLTQGTDIQYF
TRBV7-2 CASTSLGPRETQYF
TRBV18 CASSPNGRGIPATEAFF
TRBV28 CASSLYDAGANVLTF
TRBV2 CASSVRVGTGELFF